These T cell receptor beta chains were read from a single sample in a study of blood T cell repertoires in COVID-19. Clones were read by immunoSEQ multiplex PCR, and TCRdb kept only the in-frame ones, dropping some. The data contain roughly 310,000 clones, roughly 90% of them singletons. Sequencing was performed on peripheral blood. The receptor set was obtained from a woman aged 45 to 65 with active or convalescent COVID-19. CDR3s include the opening cysteine and the closing phenylalanine or tryptophan. A D gene is named only where the DNA matches it firmly. Size values are once, few and many counts, or a class for expanded clones, and some rows have none.

15,NA,TRBV11-2,NA,TRBJ2-1,TGTGCCAGCAGCTGGGGGGTCTCTACCTACAATGAGCAGTTCTTC,CASSWGVSTYNEQFF
13,NA,TRBV29-1,NA,TRBJ2-1,TGCAGCTGTAAAGCTTGGGGGGTCTATGAGCAGTTCTTC,CSCKAWGVYEQFF
15,TRBD1,TRBV27,NA,TRBJ2-1,TGTGCCAGCAGTTTATGGGACAGGGAGTGGGGTGAGCAGTTCTTC,CASSLWDREWGEQFF
18,TRBD2,TRBV7-9,NA,TRBJ2-5,TGTGCCAGCAGCACCGAGCCGGGACTAGCGGGAATACAAGAGACCCAGTACTTC,CASSTEPGLAGIQETQYF
12,NA,TRBV7-9,NA,TRBJ2-3,TGTGCCAGCAGCTCTGCAGGGGATACGCAGTATTTT,CASSSAGDTQYF
11,NA,TRBV19,NA,TRBJ1-1,TGTGCCAGTAGTTCACAGCAAGAAGCTTTCTTT,CASSSQQEAFF
17,NA,TRBV21-1,NA,TRBJ1-2,TGTGCCAGCAGCAAAGGGACTTCCGGGACAGACAGCTATGGCTACACCTTC,CASSKGTSGTDSYGYTF
14,NA,TRBV30,NA,TRBJ1-1,TGTGCCCGGGCTGGGGGGGGAACGAACACTGAAGCTTTCTTT,CARAGGGTNTEAFF
14,NA,TRBV19,NA,TRBJ2-4,TGTGCCAGTAGTATAGCACAGCAAAAAAACATTCAGTACTTC,CASSIAQQKNIQYF
15,TRBD1,TRBV2,NA,TRBJ1-4,TGTGCCAGCAGTGACCCAGGGGGTCGGGGTGAAAAACTGTTTTTT,CASSDPGGRGEKLFF
17,NA,TRBV10-3,NA,TRBJ2-2,TGTGCCATCAGTGAGTCAGCGGGTAACACGAACACCGGGGAGCTGTTTTTT,CAISESAGNTNTGELFF
13,TRBD1,TRBV3-1/TRBV3-2,NA,TRBJ1-2,TGTGCCAGCAGCCAGGGACAGCACTATGGCTACACCTTC,CASSQGQHYGYTF
14,NA,TRBV4-3,once,TRBJ1-5,TGCGCCAGCAGCCAAGTCCCAGGCAATCAGCCCCAGCATTTT,CASSQVPGNQPQHF
14,TRBD2,TRBV30,once,TRBJ2-1,TGTGCCTGGAACTCCGGGACTAGCTCCCATGAGCAGTTCTTC,CAWNSGTSSHEQFF
16,NA,TRBV7-2,NA,TRBJ1-4,TGTGCCAGCAGCCTCATCTTGGGGGGGAATAATGAAAAACTGTTTTTT,CASSLILGGNNEKLFF
12,NA,TRBV9,once,TRBJ2-3,TGTGCCAGCAGCCCTCAGGGGGATACGCAGTATTTT,CASSPQGDTQYF
17,NA,TRBV21-1,NA,TRBJ2-5,TGTGCCAGCAGCAAAGGACAGGGCCCGGCACAAGGGAAGACCCAGTACTTC,CASSKGQGPAQGKTQYF
13,NA,TRBV10-3,NA,TRBJ1-3,TGTGCCATCAGTGTAGCAGGGGTAAACACCATATATTTT,CAISVAGVNTIYF
14,NA,TRBV15,NA,TRBJ2-7,TGTGCCACCAGCAGAACCGGGAAGGCAGGCGAGCAGTACTTC,CATSRTGKAGEQYF
16,TRBD2,TRBV5-1,NA,TRBJ2-5,TGCGCCAGCAGCTTGGACGGGACTAGACTACAAGAGACCCAGTACTTC,CASSLDGTRLQETQYF